One sample yielded the 15 T cell receptor beta chains listed below, sequenced in a study of cytomegalovirus exposure and HLA in healthy donors. PCR used 60 Vbeta primers and 13 Jbeta primers. Data came from immunoSEQ multiplex PCR; TCRdb stores just in-frame clones and leaves some out. This sample has around 140,000 clones, with around four fifths found just once. Material for sequencing was PBMCs. The receptors come from a woman aged 40 to 49 in good health and CMV-seronegative.

This chain uses TRBV28 with TRBJ2-7; possibly TRBD1 for D (6 bases). Trimming took 7 bases from V and 2 from J, leaving 18 bases between them. Germline assignment: CDR1 MDHEN and CDR2 SYDVKM. CDR3 length: 15 residues. The CDR3 nucleotides are TGTGCCAGCACCGCCATCAGGGGCCAAGCCTACGAGCAGTACTTC. Protein: CASTAIRGQAYEQYF.

This clone has only one observation. V and J are TRBV2 and TRBJ2-1; 8 nucleotides agree with TRBD2. Trimming at V came to 7 bases and at J to 10 bases, leaving 15 bases not matched to a gene. Germline assignment: CDR1 SNHLY and CDR2 FYNNEI. The CDR3 runs 15 residues. CDR3 sequence (DNA): TGTGCCAGCACCCCCGAGGTAGCGGGGTCCGGGGAGCAGTTCTTC. The encoded protein is CASTPEVAGSGEQFF. The complete variable domain, with remaining parts taken from reference TRBV2 and TRBJ2-1, reads EPEVTQTPSHQVTQMGQEVILRCVPISNHLYFYWYRQILGQKVEFLVSFYNNEISEKSEIFDDQFSVERPDGSNFTLKIRSTKLEDSAMYFCASTPEVAGSGEQFFGPGTRLTVL.

The chain employs TRBV28 and TRBJ2-7; 10 nucleotides align to TRBD1. Germline values: CDR1 MDHEN, CDR2 SYDVKM. Losses at the gene ends were 2 bases for V and 5 bases for J; bases not matched to a gene: 3. The CDR3 runs 14 residues. In DNA form, the CDR3 reads TGTGCCAGCAGTTTAACGGACAGGGGGGACGAGCAGTACTTC. Residues: CASSLTDRGDEQYF.

The gene calls are TRBV6-5 and TRBJ1-2, with D maybe TRBD1 (6 bases). Germline-derived CDR1 and CDR2 are MNHEY and SVGAGI. This CDR3 is built from 15 residues. With 5 bases removed from V and 0 bases from J, the gap between germline ends came to 13 bases. In nucleotides, the CDR3 is TGTGCCAGCAGTGCAGGACAGAAGGCTAACTATGGCTACACCTTC. Protein: CASSAGQKANYGYTF.

This chain connects TRBV4-3 to TRBJ1-6; 7 bases agree with TRBD1. Germline-derived CDR1 and CDR2 are LGHNA and YSLEER. With V trimmed by 4 bases and J by 6 bases, 3 bases remained unmatched. This CDR3 is 14 amino acids long. Here the CDR3 reads CASSPRDSNSPLHF. In DNA, the CDR3 is TGCGCCAGCAGCCCTCGGGACAGTAATTCACCCCTCCACTTT.

This chain connects TRBV5-1 to TRBJ1-1, with D unclear. Germline-derived CDR1 and CDR2 are SGHRS and YFSETQ. The CDR3 has 11 residues. Trimming took off 0 bases at V and 7 bases at J, with 4 bases between the two ends. In DNA, the CDR3 is TGCGCCAGCAGCTTGGATAGTGAAGCTTTCTTT. Amino acids: CASSLDSEAFF.

The chain is built from TRBV28 and TRBJ2-7, with 11 positions matching TRBD1. V lost 5 bases and J lost 4; bases outside the gene matches: 10. The CDR3 loop spans 16 amino acids. Germline loops: CDR1 MDHEN, CDR2 SYDVKM. DNA for the CDR3: TGTGCCAGCAGTCCCGGGACAGGGGGGCGGCTGTACGAGCAGTACTTC. Amino acid sequence: CASSPGTGGRLYEQYF.

This chain links TRBV18 with TRBJ2-7; D remains unclear. The CDR3 runs 13 residues. V was pared by 0 bases and J by 2 bases, with 5 bases between. CDR1 and CDR2 from the germline V gene are KGHSH and LQKENI. The CDR3 is CASSPPQTYEQYF. The CDR3 region has the DNA TGTGCCAGCTCACCACCACAAACCTACGAGCAGTACTTC.

V and J are TRBV27 and TRBJ1-2, with D hard to call. CDR3 length: 14 residues. V was shortened by 5 bases and J by 2 bases, with 12 bases between the two germline ends. Germline V gene sequence: CDR1 MNHEY, CDR2 SMNVEV (reference sequence). The CDR3 loop reads CASSRGTMNYGYTF. In DNA, the CDR3 is TGTGCCAGCAGTCGGGGTACCATGAACTATGGCTACACCTTC.

The CDR3 sequence: CASSPLSGPDQPQHF. Written as DNA, the CDR3 is TGTGCCAGCTCACCATTGTCAGGCCCGGATCAGCCCCAGCATTTT. This chain connects TRBV18 to TRBJ1-5; no firm D call. This CDR3 contains 15 residues. V lost 2 bases, J lost 5 bases, and 13 bases lay in between. Germline V gene sequence: CDR1 KGHSH, CDR2 LQKENI.

V usage is TRBV19 and J usage is TRBJ2-1, with a possible D match to TRBD1 (6 bases). The V end was cut by 6 bases, the J end by 5 bases, with 14 bases between. CDR1 is LNHDA and CDR2 is SQIVND in the germline V gene (reference sequence). This CDR3 is built from 14 residues. Here the CDR3 DNA reads TGTGCCAGTAGCCAACAGGGTTTTAACAATGAGCAGTTCTTC. Translating gives CASSQQGFNNEQFF.

The V gene is TRBV20-1, the J gene TRBJ1-2; D remains ambiguous. The germline gives CDR1 DFQATT, CDR2 SNEGSKA (reference sequence). V gave up 6 bases and J gave up 2 bases, with 7 bases separating them. The CDR3 length is 11 residues. The CDR3 is CSARLNYGYTF. CDR3 DNA sequence: TGCAGTGCGCGGTTGAACTATGGCTACACCTTC.

Of note for this clone: A read error may account for a junction end that differs from germline. Other DNA variants within this sample encode the same CDR3. This chain joins TRBV6-5 and TRBJ1-1; D not certain. The CDR3 is made up of 16 amino acids. Germline V lookup: CDR1 MNHEY, CDR2 SVGAGI. The CDR3 sequence is CASRYSPTGMNTEAFF. For the CDR3, the DNA is TGTGCCAGCAGGTACTCACCGACGGGAATGAACACTGAAGCTTTCTTT.

This clone is a singleton in its sample. CDR3 sequence reads: CASRTDRSSGNTIYF. The CDR3 DNA is TGTGCCAGCAGGACCGACAGAAGCTCTGGAAACACCATATATTTT. The chain joins TRBV27 to TRBJ1-3, with D possibly TRBD1 on 5 matching bases. Trimming pared 6 bases from V and 0 bases from J, leaving 12 bases between. Germline CDR1 reads MNHEY; CDR2 reads SMNVEV (reference sequence). The CDR3 length is 15 residues.

The chain carries TRBV27 and TRBJ1-2; 7 nucleotides align to TRBD1. The length of the CDR3 is 15 residues. Looked up from germline, CDR1 is MNHEY and CDR2 is SMNVEV (reference sequence). V lost 3 bases to trimming and J lost 4 bases; unmatched junction nucleotides: 8. For the CDR3, the DNA is TGTGCCAGCAGTTTCTATAACAGGGGAGGCTATGGCTACACCTTC. This codes for CASSFYNRGGYGYTF.